These 17 T cell receptor beta chains were sequenced from one sample in a study of graft-versus-host responses after intestinal transplantation. Antigens of these TCRs are unknown. Sequenced by immunoSEQ multiplex PCR; TCRdb stores in-frame clones only, minus some. The table includes about 120,000 clones, over 85% detected once. The sequences come from unstimulated CD4+ T cells sorted from spleen or lymph node cells, collected before intestinal transplant. These receptors originate from a human donor who received an intestinal transplant.

This clone has a single count. This sequence joins TRBV2 and TRBJ1-2, with 9 bases aligning to TRBD1. Germline V gene sequence: CDR1 SNHLY, CDR2 FYNNEI. The CDR3 length is 15 residues. V was clipped by 3 bases and J by 7 bases; unmatched bases: 9. CDR3 nucleotides: TGTGCCAGCAGTGATATAGGACAGGGGCGGGTTGGCTACACCTTC. This sequence encodes CASSDIGQGRVGYTF.

The V and J genes are TRBV5-1 and TRBJ2-2; 8 nucleotides line up with TRBD1. Trimming removed 5 bases from V and 1 base from J; junction bases left unmatched: 4. CDR1 and CDR2 from the germline V gene are SGHRS and YFSETQ. The CDR3 consists of 15 residues. The CDR3 spells CASSPGQGNTGELFF. Written as DNA, the CDR3 is TGCGCCAGCAGTCCAGGACAGGGGAACACCGGGGAGCTGTTTTTT.

This clone was recorded once. V and J are TRBV5-1 and TRBJ2-1; D possibly corresponds to TRBD1 (5 bases). Trimming pared 3 bases from V and 6 bases from J, leaving 16 bases between. CDR1 is SGHRS and CDR2 is YFSETQ in the germline V gene. The CDR3 extends over 15 amino acids. Here the CDR3 DNA reads TGCGCCAGCAGCTCTTATGGCGAGACAGCCAATGAGCAGTTCTTC. Its protein product is CASSSYGETANEQFF.

The table lists this clone with a count of one. The rearrangement links TRBV29-1 to TRBJ2-1; D is uncertain. Per the germline V gene, CDR1 is SQVTM and CDR2 is ANQGSEA. The V end lost 7 bases, the J end lost 8 bases, and 12 bases lay between the germline ends. The CDR3 length is 11 residues. CDR3 protein: CSGSPVDEQFF. The CDR3 coding sequence is TGCAGCGGTAGCCCGGTGGATGAGCAGTTCTTC.

The CDR3 loop reads CASSRGAGLKETQYF. The CDR3 bases are TGTGCCAGCAGCCGCGGAGCCGGACTTAAAGAGACCCAGTACTTC. The gene calls are TRBV11-1 and TRBJ2-5, with a possible D match to TRBD2 (5 bases). There are 15 residues in the CDR3. Between the trimmed V and J ends, which lost 5 bases and 3 bases, there was a span of 16 bases. The germline gives CDR1 SGHAT, CDR2 FQDESV (reference sequence). Full variable domain (missing parts from reference TRBV11-1 and TRBJ2-5): EAEVAQSPRYKITEKSQAVAFWCDPISGHATLYWYRQILGQGPELLVQFQDESVVDDSQLPKDRFSAERLKGVDSTLKIQPAELGDSAMYLCASSRGAGLKETQYFGPGTRLLVL.

V gene TRBV30 combines with J gene TRBJ2-7; the match to TRBD2 covers 7 bases. J was trimmed by 0 bases and V by 4 bases; bases with no gene match: 0. This CDR3 has 12 amino acids. The germline V gene encodes CDR1 GTSNPN and CDR2 SVGIG (reference sequence). This chain's CDR3 is CAWKRGSYEQYF. The DNA for the CDR3 is TGTGCCTGGAAGCGGGGCTCCTACGAGCAGTACTTC.

This rearrangement joins TRBV30 to TRBJ1-5; a possible D gene is TRBD1 (5 bases). Germline CDR1 reads GTSNPN; CDR2 reads SVGIG (reference sequence). The CDR3 is made up of 14 amino acids. The V and J ends lost 5 bases and 0 bases respectively, with 11 bases between them. CDR3 loop: CAWGSRVSNQPQHF. CDR3 bases: TGTGCCTGGGGATCCAGGGTTAGCAATCAGCCCCAGCATTTT.

V usage is TRBV28 and J usage is TRBJ2-3, with D tentatively TRBD1 (6 bases). Germline V gene lookup returns CDR1 MDHEN and CDR2 SYDVKM. V was shortened by 5 bases and J by 2 bases, with 14 bases between the two germline ends. The CDR3 totals 15 residues. For the CDR3, the DNA is TGTGCCAGCAGTAGTTCAGGGGAATACACAGATACGCAGTATTTT. This sequence encodes CASSSSGEYTDTQYF.

The chain is built from TRBV29-1 and TRBJ2-7; D possibly uses TRBD1 or TRBD2 (5 bases each). With 6 bases removed from V and 2 bases from J, the gap between germline ends came to 14 bases. In germline, CDR1 is SQVTM, CDR2 ANQGSEA. This CDR3 is built from 13 residues. CDR3 protein: CSVRGERTYEQYF. CDR3 nucleotides: TGCAGCGTGCGAGGGGAGAGAACCTACGAGCAGTACTTC.

The rearrangement links TRBV7-9 to TRBJ2-2, with 8 bases identical to TRBD2. The CDR3 has 15 residues. The germline CDR1 and CDR2 sequences are SEHNR and FQNEAQ (reference sequence). V lost 3 bases, J lost 4 bases, and 4 bases stayed unmatched. The CDR3 nucleotides read TGTGCCAGCAGCTTCGGGGGGGCGCGCACCGGGGAGCTGTTTTTT. Translating gives CASSFGGARTGELFF.

The gene calls are TRBV5-6 and TRBJ2-1, with 8 nucleotides matching TRBD2. CDR1 and CDR2 (germline): SGHDT, YYEEEE. This CDR3 comprises 14 residues. J was trimmed by 7 bases and V by 2 bases; bases with no gene match: 5. The CDR3 protein is CASSLSGRPNEQFF. The CDR3 DNA reads TGTGCCAGCAGCTTAAGCGGGAGACCGAATGAGCAGTTCTTC.

In its sample, this clone was seen once. The chain employs TRBV27 and TRBJ2-7; 10 nucleotides agree with TRBD2. In germline, CDR1 is MNHEY, CDR2 SMNVEV (reference sequence). V trimming: 2 bases; J trimming: 6 bases; junction bases outside the gene matches: 4. The CDR3 covers 14 residues. The CDR3 reads CASSLLAGAPEQYF. In DNA form, the CDR3 reads TGTGCCAGCAGTTTACTAGCGGGAGCCCCCGAGCAGTACTTC.

This clone was recorded once. The V and J genes are TRBV2 and TRBJ1-1; no definite D call. The CDR3 has 13 amino acids. V was trimmed by 4 bases and J by 1 base, leaving 7 bases between them. CDR1 and CDR2 (germline): SNHLY, FYNNEI. CDR3 bases: TGTGCCAGCAGTGCGAGACGGAACACTGAAGCTTTCTTT. Amino acids: CASSARRNTEAFF.

J is TRBJ1-2 and V is TRBV6-5, with a tentative D call TRBD1 (5 bases). This CDR3 spans 13 amino acids. Germline V gene sequence: CDR1 MNHEY, CDR2 SVGAGI. Trimming cost V 5 bases and J 5 bases, with 12 bases left between them. The CDR3 here is CASSGRARYGYTF. In nucleotides, the CDR3 is TGTGCCAGCAGTGGCAGGGCAAGGTATGGCTACACCTTC.

The V and J genes are TRBV5-6 and TRBJ1-1; D may be TRBD1 (5 bases). The germline CDR1 and CDR2 sequences are SGHDT and YYEEEE. This CDR3 has 16 amino acids. Between the trimmed V and J ends, which lost 0 bases and 5 bases, there was a span of 17 bases. CDR3 DNA sequence: TGTGCCAGCAGCTTGGTTTGGGACCGGGGTCGGACTGAAGCTTTCTTT. As protein: CASSLVWDRGRTEAFF.

This chain uses TRBV18 with TRBJ2-7; 11 bases line up with TRBD1. Germline V gives CDR1 KGHSH, CDR2 LQKENI. J gave up 3 bases and V 6 bases, and 19 bases lay outside the gene matches. CDR3 length equals 19 residues. The CDR3 loop reads CASSRGKFGTGGFVYEQYF. The CDR3 DNA follows: TGTGCCAGCTCTAGAGGGAAGTTTGGGACAGGGGGGTTTGTCTACGAGCAGTACTTC.

V usage is TRBV27 and J usage is TRBJ2-5, with D tentatively TRBD1 or TRBD2 (5 bases each). Trimming cost V 6 bases and J 9 bases, with 14 bases left between them. The CDR3 covers 12 residues. Germline V CDR1 and CDR2: MNHEY, SMNVEV (reference sequence). CDR3 residues: CASSNGGYAQYF. CDR3 in DNA: TGTGCCAGCAGCAATGGGGGTTACGCCCAGTACTTC.